Detailed here is one T cell receptor (delta chain). The antigen is unknown. Within the sample, other DNA sequences also encode this same CDR3. This record comes from a study of Vδ1+ human thymocytes. The germline CDR1 and CDR2 sequences are TSWWSYY and QGS. The V end lost 0 bases, the J end lost 0 bases, and 8 bases lay between the germline ends. This CDR3 region has 15 residues. Sequences come from RNA converted to cDNA by reverse transcription. The CDR3 regions were amplified by multiplex PCR from V-gene primers to a constant-region primer. TCRdb redid the clone calls on the multiplex PCR reads with CATT. The data show about 75,000 delta-chain clones, approximately 37% seen once. Study-level results: In the thymus, TRG and TRD repertoires looked highly polyclonal with Gaussian CDR3 lengths.

The TCR comes from a boy under three years old who had congenital heart surgery. The genes are TRDV1 and TRDJ1; no clear D. The sequenced sample was Vdelta1+ gamma-delta thymocytes from the thymus. Subset indicated: FACS-sorted CD3+ TCRalphabeta- TCRVdelta1+ TCRVdelta2- thymocytes. The CDR3 spells CALGELSGYTDKLIF. CDR3 DNA: TGTGCTCTTGGGGAACTATCCGGGTACACCGATAAACTCATCTTT.